The 15 T cell receptor beta chains in this list originate from one sample, sequenced in a study of shared T cell receptors in the human thymus. Using immunoSEQ multiplex PCR, the repertoire was profiled, and TCRdb retains in-frame clones only, with some absent. The table records roughly 700,000 clones, around 89% of them present only once. The same sample was also studied in work on human thymus T cells.

What was sequenced was thymocytes. Every receptor here comes from a boy less than two years old with a congenital heart defect.

This chain uses TRBV19 with TRBJ1-2; TRBD1 matches at 7 bases. V lost 3 bases, J lost 8 bases, and 12 bases stayed unmatched. Per the germline V gene, CDR1 is LNHDA and CDR2 is SQIVND (reference sequence). CDR3 length equals 15 residues. The CDR3 nucleotides are TGTGCCAGTAGTATTACGGGCCAGGGGGTTAACGGCTACACCTTC. Amino acid sequence: CASSITGQGVNGYTF.

The chain combines TRBV28 with TRBJ2-2; 11 nucleotides align to TRBD1. The germline gives CDR1 MDHEN, CDR2 SYDVKM. CDR3 size: 18 residues. Losses at the gene ends were 6 bases for V and 0 bases for J; bases not matched to a gene: 9. For the CDR3, the DNA is TGTGCCAGCAGCCGGAGGACAGGGGGCGCCTCGAACACCGGGGAGCTGTTTTTT. Protein product: CASSRRTGGASNTGELFF. The whole variable domain, remainder taken from reference TRBV28 and TRBJ2-2, is DVKVTQSSRYLVKRTGEKVFLECVQDMDHENMFWYRQDPGLGLRLIYFSYDVKMKEKGDIPEGYSVSREKKERFSLILESASTNQTSMYLCASSRRTGGASNTGELFFGEGSRLTVL.

The rearrangement links TRBV6-5 to TRBJ2-3; D is perhaps TRBD2 (6 bases). The V gene lost 10 bases and the J gene lost 1 base, with 15 bases spanning the gap. The CDR3 length is 14 residues. CDR1 and CDR2 from the germline V gene are MNHEY and SVGAGI. CDR3 DNA: TGTGCCACCCGACTAGGATCTGGCACAGATACGCAGTATTTT. It yields the protein CATRLGSGTDTQYF.

V and J are TRBV4-1 and TRBJ2-3, with 14 bases matching TRBD2. J lost 0 bases, V lost 4 bases, and 12 bases had no gene match. Germline loops: CDR1 MGHRA, CDR2 YSYEKL. The CDR3 covers 20 residues. This chain's CDR3 is CASSLWGTSGSLASTDTQYF. The CDR3 coding sequence is TGCGCCAGCAGCCTCTGGGGGACTAGCGGGAGTCTCGCTAGCACAGATACGCAGTATTTT.

CDR3 bases: TGCGCCAGCAGTGGCCAGCGCGCTGGGGAGACCCAGTACTTC. This sequence encodes CASSGQRAGETQYF. J is TRBJ2-5 and V is TRBV10-2; D uncertain. Germline V lookup: CDR1 WSHSY, CDR2 SAAADI. V was shortened by 4 bases and J by 5 bases, with 14 bases between the two germline ends. The CDR3 totals 14 residues.

The chain recombines TRBV6-1 with TRBJ1-1; the D gene is possibly TRBD1 (6 bases). The V and J ends lost 6 bases and 3 bases respectively, with 17 bases between them. The CDR3 is 15 residues long. The V gene's germline CDR1 is MNHNS and CDR2 SASEGT. CDR3: CASSQRTEPYTEAFF. CDR3 nucleotides: TGTGCCAGCAGCCAAAGGACAGAACCTTACACTGAAGCTTTCTTT.

The chain combines TRBV11-2 with TRBJ2-7; D is possibly TRBD2 (5 bases). The CDR3 has 15 amino acids. Germline values: CDR1 SGHAT, CDR2 FQNNGV. Deletions cut 5 bases from V and 0 bases from J, with 14 bases between. CDR3 DNA sequence: TGTGCCAGCAGCGGATTACTAGGGAGCTCCTACGAGCAGTACTTC. Translation gives CASSGLLGSSYEQYF.

The genes are TRBV5-6 and TRBJ2-5; tentative D call: TRBD2 (6 bases). Germline V gene lookup returns CDR1 SGHDT and CDR2 YYEEEE. CDR3 size: 13 residues. The V end lost 5 bases, the J end lost 2 bases, and 10 bases lay between the germline ends. The CDR3 nucleotides are TGTGCCAGCAGGGAGGGTGTTCAAGAGACCCAGTACTTC. Protein sequence: CASREGVQETQYF.

J is TRBJ1-2 and V is TRBV11-2, with TRBD1 matching over 12 bases. Looked up from germline, CDR1 is SGHAT and CDR2 is FQNNGV. This CDR3 has 17 amino acids. The junction had 10 bases not matched to a gene; V was cut back by 5 bases and J by 3 bases. This CDR3 reads CASSLLRGTGGDYGYTF. The CDR3, as DNA: TGTGCCAGCAGCCTCCTACGTGGGACAGGGGGCGACTATGGCTACACCTTC.

The V and J genes are TRBV5-8 and TRBJ1-2; 9 bases are a match to TRBD1. V lost 4 bases and J lost 8; bases outside the gene matches: 15. CDR1 and CDR2 from the germline V gene are SGHTS and YDEGEE. The CDR3 sequence is 16 residues long. The CDR3 DNA sequence: TGTGCCAGCAGCCCGGGACAGGGAGTTATTCGAGGAGGCTACACCTTC. As protein: CASSPGQGVIRGGYTF.

The rearrangement uses TRBV5-1 and TRBJ2-3; 10 nucleotides agree with TRBD2. CDR1 and CDR2 from the germline V gene are SGHRS and YFSETQ. Trimming cost V 4 bases and J 1 base; bases outside gene matches: 9. CDR3 length: 17 amino acids. The CDR3 reads CASSPLIAGGRTDTQYF. The CDR3, as DNA: TGCGCCAGCAGCCCCCTCATAGCGGGAGGACGCACAGATACGCAGTATTTT. The full variable domain, in which reference TRBV5-1 and TRBJ2-3 provide the parts outside the CDR3, is KAGVTQTPRYLIKTRGQQVTLSCSPISGHRSVSWYQQTPGQGLQFLFEYFSETQRNKGNFPGRFSGRQFSNSRSEMNVSTLELGDSALYLCASSPLIAGGRTDTQYFGPGTRLTVL.

V usage is TRBV29-1 and J usage is TRBJ2-5; 8 nucleotides agree with TRBD1. Germline V CDR1 and CDR2: SQVTM, ANQGSEA. This CDR3 has 16 residues. V was clipped by 4 bases and J by 5 bases; unmatched bases: 15. Here the CDR3 reads CSVGDGQGWERETQYF. The CDR3 DNA sequence: TGCAGCGTTGGGGACGGACAGGGCTGGGAGCGGGAGACCCAGTACTTC.

This clone was seen only a few times. The CDR3 DNA follows: TGCAGCGTTGACTTCACAGGGGGCAGCTATGGCTACACCTTC. Translating gives CSVDFTGGSYGYTF. The chain has TRBV29-1 and TRBJ1-2; 9 bases agree with TRBD1. The length of the CDR3 is 14 residues. Germline trimming cut 3 bases from V and 4 bases from J; bases unmatched to any gene: 6. The germline V gene encodes CDR1 SQVTM and CDR2 ANQGSEA.

The chain employs TRBV27 and TRBJ2-3; 10 nucleotides line up with TRBD2. Trimming took 6 bases from V and 1 from J; bases not matched to a gene: 7. The CDR3 spans 16 residues. The germline CDR1 and CDR2 sequences are MNHEY and SMNVEV (reference sequence). As DNA, the CDR3 is TGTGCCAGCAGGAGGAGCGGGAGGGAGGGCACAGATACGCAGTATTTT. As protein: CASRRSGREGTDTQYF.

The gene calls are TRBV4-1 and TRBJ2-2; the match to TRBD1 covers 7 bases. This CDR3 comprises 16 residues. V shed 3 bases, J shed 3 bases, and the junction held 7 bases outside the gene matches. The germline CDR1 and CDR2 sequences are MGHRA and YSYEKL. The CDR3 is CASSQVMGTDTGELFF. Written as DNA, the CDR3 is TGCGCCAGCAGCCAGGTTATGGGGACAGACACCGGGGAGCTGTTTTTT.